The rows below give T cell receptor beta chains drawn from one sample of a study of OX40 agonist ivuxolimab in advanced cancers. Clones were sequenced by immunoSEQ multiplex PCR, and TCRdb holds only the in-frame ones, with some missing. In the table there are around 35,000 clones, 78% of which are singletons. Sequencing was performed on CD4+ or CD8+ T cells sorted from blood, taken in a trial of the OX40 agonist ivuxolimab. Receptors originate from an adult with an advanced solid tumor such as melanoma, head and neck, liver or kidney cancer. Both conserved end residues are part of each CDR3. D genes are given only for firm matches.

>TRBV7-9|NA|TRBJ2-7
CASSLEQLRVEQYF
>TRBV9|TRBD2|TRBJ2-1
CASSLRLAASSYNEQFF
>TRBV28|NA|TRBJ2-4
CASAETSVGVNIQYF
>TRBV6-1|NA|TRBJ1-3
CASRREQGEGNTIYF
>TRBV30|NA|TRBJ2-1
CAWSNNEQFF
>TRBV10-3|TRBD1|TRBJ2-7
CAISESKAGGPYEQYF
>TRBV27|TRBD2|TRBJ2-7
CASRSSGSNYYEQYF
>TRBV18|TRBD2|TRBJ2-7
CASSRGTSGRRTYEQYF
>TRBV5-1|TRBD1|TRBJ1-6
CASSLTRQGGNSPLHF
>TRBV5-6|NA|TRBJ2-1
CASSMDSTVYNEQFF
>TRBV28|NA|TRBJ1-5
CASAVRNQPQHF
>TRBV7-9|NA|TRBJ2-3
CASSQRGGGTDTQYF
>TRBV27|NA|TRBJ2-7
CASVRQGGPYEQYF
>TRBV7-6|TRBD1|TRBJ1-2
CASSLAGGAFLGYTF
>TRBV4-1|TRBD1|TRBJ2-1
CASSYRDRDPYNEQFF
>TRBV5-1|TRBD1|TRBJ2-1
CASSPGQGMGNEQFF
>TRBV2|NA|TRBJ1-5
CASRTDSNQPQHF
>TRBV7-2|TRBD2|TRBJ2-2
CASRPGLAGGKEVFF
>TRBV19|NA|TRBJ1-5
CASSISARSNQPQHF
>TRBV18|NA|TRBJ1-6
CASSPVTASSYNSPLHF